This TCR beta chain is from a study of CD8 T cells in ankylosing spondylitis. Overall study findings and caveats: Ankylosing spondylitis blood appeared to be characterized by a TCR beta motif of eight or nine highly homologous variants.

On this clonotype: Its target is unknown.

The CDR3 has 15 amino acids. The germline V gene encodes CDR1 LNHDA and CDR2 SQIVND (reference sequence). V was clipped by 4 bases and J by 0 bases, with 10 bases between them. TCRdb recomputed calls from the 5' RACE reads with MiXCR, one row per CDR3 protein. The sample holds approximately 100,000 distinct CDR3 sequences; less than 25% are singletons and the top ten take roughly an eighth. The sample was synovial fluid, either unsorted or a sorted T cell fraction (not recorded which). The J gene is TRBJ1-5, the V gene TRBV19; D is uncertain. This clonotype was sampled from a male donor with ankylosing spondylitis. The CDR3 DNA follows: TGTGCCAGTAGTACCCAGTGGAGTAGCAATCAGCCCCAGCATTTT. Protein sequence: CASSTQWSSNQPQHF.